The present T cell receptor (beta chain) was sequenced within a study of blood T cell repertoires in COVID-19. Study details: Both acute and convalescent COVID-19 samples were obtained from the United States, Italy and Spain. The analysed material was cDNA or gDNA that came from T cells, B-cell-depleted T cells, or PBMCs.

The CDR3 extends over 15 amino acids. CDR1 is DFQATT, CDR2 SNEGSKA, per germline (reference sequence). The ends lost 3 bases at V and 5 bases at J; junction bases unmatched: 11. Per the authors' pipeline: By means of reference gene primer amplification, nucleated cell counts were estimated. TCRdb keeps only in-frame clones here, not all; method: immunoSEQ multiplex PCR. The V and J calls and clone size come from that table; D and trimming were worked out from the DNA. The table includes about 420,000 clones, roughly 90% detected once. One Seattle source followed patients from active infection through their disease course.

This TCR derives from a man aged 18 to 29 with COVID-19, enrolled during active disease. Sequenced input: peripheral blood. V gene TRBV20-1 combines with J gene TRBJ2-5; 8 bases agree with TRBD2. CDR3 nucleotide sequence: TGCAGTGCTAGTCCGGGACTAGACCTCTTTGAGACCCAGTACTTC. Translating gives CSASPGLDLFETQYF.